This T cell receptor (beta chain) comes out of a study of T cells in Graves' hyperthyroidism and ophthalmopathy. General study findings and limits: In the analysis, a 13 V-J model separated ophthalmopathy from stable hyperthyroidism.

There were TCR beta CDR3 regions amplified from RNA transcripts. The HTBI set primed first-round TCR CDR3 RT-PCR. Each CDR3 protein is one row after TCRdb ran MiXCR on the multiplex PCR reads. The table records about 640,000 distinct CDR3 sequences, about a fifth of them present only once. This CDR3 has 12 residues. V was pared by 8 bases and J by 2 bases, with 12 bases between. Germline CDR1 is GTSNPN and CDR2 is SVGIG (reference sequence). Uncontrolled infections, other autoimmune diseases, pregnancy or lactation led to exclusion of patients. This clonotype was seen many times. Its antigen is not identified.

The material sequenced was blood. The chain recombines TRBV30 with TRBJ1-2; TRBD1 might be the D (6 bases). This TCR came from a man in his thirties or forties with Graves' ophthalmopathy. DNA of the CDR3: TGTGCCCGGACAGTAAGCAACTATGGCTACACCTTC. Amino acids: CARTVSNYGYTF.